The entry below describes one T cell receptor (beta chain). The antigen remains unidentified. This CDR3 spans 15 amino acids. Per germline, CDR1 SNHLY and CDR2 FYNNEI. Trimming left V 5 bases short and J 0 bases short, with 11 bases between. Libraries of TCR beta came from quantitative 5'-RACE with molecular barcodes. Using its own MiXCR run on the 5' RACE reads, TCRdb lists one record per CDR3 protein. The table lists almost 400,000 distinct CDR3 sequences, about a fifth of them singletons. This sample is drawn from a study of CD8 T cells in ankylosing spondylitis. Points from the study as a whole: Significant enrichment of disease-linked clones was reported in matched ankylosing spondylitis synovial fluid. Ankylosing spondylitis blood appeared to be characterized by a TCR beta motif of 8 or 9 highly homologous variants. Disease-linked clones bore a CD8+ phenotype, appearing relatively rarely in peripheral blood.

This TCR was recovered from a male donor with ankylosing spondylitis. The V call is TRBV2, the J call TRBJ2-1; tentative D call: TRBD1 (5 bases). The sample consisted of blood, either unsorted or a sorted T cell fraction (not recorded which). CDR3 in amino acids: CASSLDTRSYNEQFF. CDR3 sequence (DNA): TGTGCCAGCAGTTTGGACACCCGCTCCTACAATGAGCAGTTCTTC. Together with reference TRBV2 and TRBJ2-1, the CDR3 gives the full variable domain: EPEVTQTPSHQVTQMGQEVILRCVPISNHLYFYWYRQILGQKVEFLVSFYNNEISEKSEIFDDQFSVERPDGSNFTLKIRSTKLEDSAMYFCASSLDTRSYNEQFFGPGTRLTVL.